This T cell receptor beta chain was sequenced in a study of cytomegalovirus exposure and HLA in healthy donors. Study background: The Caucasian-associated ancestry cluster contained about 80% of the approximately 420 genotyped donors.

This PCR relied on a set of 60 Vbeta primers and 13 Jbeta primers. The protocol was immunoSEQ multiplex PCR, while the TCRdb copy is restricted to in-frame clones and leaves out a portion. In the table there are about 140,000 clones, under 70% of which are singletons. CDR1 is LGHNA, CDR2 YNFKEQ, per germline. V was shortened by 0 bases and J by 3 bases, with 9 bases between the two germline ends. The CDR3 consists of 14 residues. The source is a man aged 30 to 45 in good health and CMV-seropositive. The chain employs TRBV4-2 and TRBJ2-7, with D possibly being TRBD1 (6 bases). The sample comprised PBMCs. This CDR3 reads CASSQEKGDYEQYF. The DNA of the CDR3 is TGTGCCAGCAGCCAAGAGAAGGGGGACTACGAGCAGTACTTC.